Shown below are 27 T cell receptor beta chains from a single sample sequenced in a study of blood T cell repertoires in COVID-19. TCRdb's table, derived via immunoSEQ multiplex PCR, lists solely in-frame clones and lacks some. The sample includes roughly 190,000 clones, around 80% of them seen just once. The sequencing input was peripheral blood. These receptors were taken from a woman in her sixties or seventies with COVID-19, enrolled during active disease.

The CDR3 nucleotides are TGTGCCAGCAGCTTGGTGGCTCGGGGGATCTCCACAGATACGCAGTATTTT. Residues: CASSLVARGISTDTQYF. This chain joins TRBV5-6 and TRBJ2-3; tentative D call: TRBD2 (6 bases). The CDR3 loop spans 17 amino acids. The ends were cut back, 0 bases at V and 2 bases at J, with 16 bases in the middle. The germline V gene encodes CDR1 SGHDT and CDR2 YYEEEE.

The CDR3 protein is CASSKQGSNTEAFF. CDR3 DNA: TGTGCCAGCAGCAAACAGGGGAGTAACACTGAAGCTTTCTTT. J is TRBJ1-1 and V is TRBV5-4, with 7 bases aligning to TRBD1. Trimming at V came to 4 bases and at J to 2 bases, leaving 5 bases not matched to a gene. CDR1 is SGHNT, CDR2 YYREEE, per germline (reference sequence). There are 14 residues in the CDR3.

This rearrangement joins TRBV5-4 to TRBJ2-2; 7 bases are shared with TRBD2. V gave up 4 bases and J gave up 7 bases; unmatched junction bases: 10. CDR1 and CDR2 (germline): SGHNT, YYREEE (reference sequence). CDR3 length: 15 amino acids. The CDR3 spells CASSTGLVGIGELFF. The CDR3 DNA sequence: TGTGCCAGCAGCACCGGACTAGTAGGGATCGGGGAGCTGTTTTTT.

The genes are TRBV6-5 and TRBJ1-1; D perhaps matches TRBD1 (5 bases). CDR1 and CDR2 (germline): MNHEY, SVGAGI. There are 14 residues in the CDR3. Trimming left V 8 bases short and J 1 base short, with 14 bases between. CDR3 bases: TGTGCCAGCGCGAACAGGCGGCCGAACACTGAAGCTTTCTTT. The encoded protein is CASANRRPNTEAFF.

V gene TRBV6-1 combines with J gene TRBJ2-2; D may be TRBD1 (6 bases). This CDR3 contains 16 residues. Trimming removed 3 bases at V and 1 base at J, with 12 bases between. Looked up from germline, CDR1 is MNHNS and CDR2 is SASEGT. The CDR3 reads CASSELRQENTGELFF. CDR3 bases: TGTGCCAGCAGTGAGCTACGACAGGAGAACACCGGGGAGCTGTTTTTT.

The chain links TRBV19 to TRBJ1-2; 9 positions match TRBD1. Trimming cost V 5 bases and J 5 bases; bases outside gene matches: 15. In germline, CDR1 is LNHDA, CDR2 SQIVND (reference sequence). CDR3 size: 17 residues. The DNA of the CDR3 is TGTGCCAGTAGTCCCCGGACAGGGGAAATATATCTTTATGGCTACACCTTC. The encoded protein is CASSPRTGEIYLYGYTF.

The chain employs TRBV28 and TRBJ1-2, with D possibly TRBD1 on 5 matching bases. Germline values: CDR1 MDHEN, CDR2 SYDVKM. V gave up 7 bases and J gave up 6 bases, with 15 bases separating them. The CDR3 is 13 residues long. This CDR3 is CASTQPGVHGYTF. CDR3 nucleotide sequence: TGTGCCAGCACCCAGCCGGGGGTTCATGGCTACACCTTC.

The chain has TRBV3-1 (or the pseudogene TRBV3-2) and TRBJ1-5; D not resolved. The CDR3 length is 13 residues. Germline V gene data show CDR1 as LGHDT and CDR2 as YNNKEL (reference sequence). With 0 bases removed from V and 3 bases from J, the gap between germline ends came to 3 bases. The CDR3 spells CASSQDYNQPQHF. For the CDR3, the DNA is TGTGCCAGCAGCCAAGATTACAATCAGCCCCAGCATTTT.

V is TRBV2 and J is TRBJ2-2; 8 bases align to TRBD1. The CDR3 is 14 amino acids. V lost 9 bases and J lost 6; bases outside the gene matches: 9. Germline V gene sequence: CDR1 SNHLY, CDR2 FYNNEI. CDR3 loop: CASMTGDLPGELFF. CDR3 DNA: TGTGCCAGTATGACAGGGGATCTACCCGGGGAGCTGTTTTTT.

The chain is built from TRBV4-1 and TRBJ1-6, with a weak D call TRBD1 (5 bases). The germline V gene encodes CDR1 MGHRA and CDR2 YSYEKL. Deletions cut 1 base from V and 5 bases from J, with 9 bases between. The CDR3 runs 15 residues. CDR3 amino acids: CASSQVVGDNSPLHF. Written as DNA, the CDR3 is TGCGCCAGCAGCCAAGTCGTAGGGGATAATTCACCCCTCCACTTT.

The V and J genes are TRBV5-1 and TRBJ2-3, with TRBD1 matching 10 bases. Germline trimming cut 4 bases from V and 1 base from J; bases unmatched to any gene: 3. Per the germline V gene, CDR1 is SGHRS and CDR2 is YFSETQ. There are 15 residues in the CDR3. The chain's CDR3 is CASSTTGGGTDTQYF. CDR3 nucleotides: TGCGCCAGCAGCACGACAGGGGGCGGCACAGATACGCAGTATTTT.

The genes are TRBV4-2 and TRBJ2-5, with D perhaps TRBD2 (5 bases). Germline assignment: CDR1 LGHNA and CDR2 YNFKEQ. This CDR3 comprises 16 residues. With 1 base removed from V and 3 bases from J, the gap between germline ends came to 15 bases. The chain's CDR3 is CASSQGGLTGEETQYF. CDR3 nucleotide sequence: TGTGCCAGCAGCCAAGGAGGGCTCACTGGCGAAGAGACCCAGTACTTC.

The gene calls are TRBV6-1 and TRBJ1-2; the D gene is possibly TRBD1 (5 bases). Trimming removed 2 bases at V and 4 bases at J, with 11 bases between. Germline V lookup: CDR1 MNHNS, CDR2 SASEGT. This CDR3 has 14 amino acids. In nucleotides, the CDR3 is TGTGCCAGCAGTGAATATGGGGGAGGCTATGGCTACACCTTC. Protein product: CASSEYGGGYGYTF.

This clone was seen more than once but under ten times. The CDR3 nucleotides read TGTGCCAGCAGCTCTGGGACAGGGGAGCATCAGCCCCAGCATTTT. Protein: CASSSGTGEHQPQHF. The rearrangement links TRBV7-8 to TRBJ1-5; 10 bases match TRBD1. V was clipped by 4 bases and J by 5 bases; unmatched bases: 5. The length of the CDR3 is 15 residues. Germline assignment: CDR1 SGHVS and CDR2 FQNEAQ.

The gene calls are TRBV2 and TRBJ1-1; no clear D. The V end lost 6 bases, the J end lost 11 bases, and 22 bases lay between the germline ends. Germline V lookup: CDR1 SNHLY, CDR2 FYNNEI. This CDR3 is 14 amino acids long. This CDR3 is CASSKTMDPGGAFF. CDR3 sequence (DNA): TGTGCCAGCAGCAAGACCATGGACCCGGGAGGCGCTTTCTTT. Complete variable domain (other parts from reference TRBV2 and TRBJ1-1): EPEVTQTPSHQVTQMGQEVILRCVPISNHLYFYWYRQILGQKVEFLVSFYNNEISEKSEIFDDQFSVERPDGSNFTLKIRSTKLEDSAMYFCASSKTMDPGGAFFGQGTRLTVV.

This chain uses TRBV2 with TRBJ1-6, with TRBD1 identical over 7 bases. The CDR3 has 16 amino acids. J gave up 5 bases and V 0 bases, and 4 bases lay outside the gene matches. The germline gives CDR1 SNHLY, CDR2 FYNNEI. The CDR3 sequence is CASSEAKGQNNSPLHF. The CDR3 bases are TGTGCCAGCAGTGAAGCTAAGGGACAGAATAATTCACCCCTCCACTTT.

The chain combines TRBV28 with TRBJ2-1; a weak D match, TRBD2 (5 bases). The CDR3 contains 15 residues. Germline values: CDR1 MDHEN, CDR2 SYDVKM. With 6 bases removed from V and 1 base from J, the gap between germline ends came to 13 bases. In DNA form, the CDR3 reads TGTGCCAGCAGCTTGGTCGGGGTATCCTACAATGAGCAGTTCTTC. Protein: CASSLVGVSYNEQFF.

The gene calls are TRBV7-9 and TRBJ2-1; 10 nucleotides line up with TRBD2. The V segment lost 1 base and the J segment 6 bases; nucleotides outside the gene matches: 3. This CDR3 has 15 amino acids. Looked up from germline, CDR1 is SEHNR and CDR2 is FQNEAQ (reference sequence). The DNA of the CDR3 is TGTGCCAGCAGCTTAGGGGCTAGCGGGAGCAATGAGCAGTTCTTC. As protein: CASSLGASGSNEQFF.

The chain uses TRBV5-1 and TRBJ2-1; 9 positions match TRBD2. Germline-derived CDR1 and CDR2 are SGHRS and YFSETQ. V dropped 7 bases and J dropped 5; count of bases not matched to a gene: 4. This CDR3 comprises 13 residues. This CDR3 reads CASRTSVDNEQFF. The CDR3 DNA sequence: TGCGCCAGCCGGACTAGCGTAGACAATGAGCAGTTCTTC.

CDR3 amino acids: CASSFRGSYEQYV. In nucleotides, the CDR3 is TGTGCCAGCAGTTTCAGGGGCTCCTACGAGCAGTACGTC. This chain connects TRBV27 to TRBJ2-7; possibly TRBD1 for D (6 bases). V gave up 3 bases and J gave up 0 bases, with 6 bases separating them. This CDR3 is 13 amino acids long. The germline V gene has CDR1 MNHEY and CDR2 SMNVEV (reference sequence).

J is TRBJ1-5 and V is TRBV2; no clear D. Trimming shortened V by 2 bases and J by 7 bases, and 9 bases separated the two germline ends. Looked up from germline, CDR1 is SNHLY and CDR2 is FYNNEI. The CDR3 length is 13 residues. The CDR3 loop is CASSEQIRQPQHF. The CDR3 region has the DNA TGTGCCAGCAGTGAACAGATAAGACAGCCCCAGCATTTT. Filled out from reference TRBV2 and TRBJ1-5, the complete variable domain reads EPEVTQTPSHQVTQMGQEVILRCVPISNHLYFYWYRQILGQKVEFLVSFYNNEISEKSEIFDDQFSVERPDGSNFTLKIRSTKLEDSAMYFCASSEQIRQPQHFGDGTRLSIL.

Here the CDR3 DNA reads TGCACCATAAGCCGGGGCACTGAAGCTTTCTTT. Translating it yields CTISRGTEAFF. The gene calls are TRBV29-1 and TRBJ1-1; no clear D. The CDR3 extends over 11 amino acids. Germline CDR1 and CDR2: SQVTM and ANQGSEA.

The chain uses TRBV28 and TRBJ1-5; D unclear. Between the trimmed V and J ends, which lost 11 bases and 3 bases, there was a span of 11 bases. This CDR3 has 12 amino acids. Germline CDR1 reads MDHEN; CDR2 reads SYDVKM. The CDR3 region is CAGSEYNQPQHF. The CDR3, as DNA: TGTGCCGGGTCGGAGTACAATCAGCCCCAGCATTTT.

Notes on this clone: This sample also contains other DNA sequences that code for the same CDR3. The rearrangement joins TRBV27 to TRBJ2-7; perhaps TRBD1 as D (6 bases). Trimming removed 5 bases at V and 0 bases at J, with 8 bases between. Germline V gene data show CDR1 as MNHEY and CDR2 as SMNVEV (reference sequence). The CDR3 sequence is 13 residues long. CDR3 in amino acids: CASSRGSSYEQYF. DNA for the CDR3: TGTGCCAGCAGTAGGGGGAGCTCCTACGAGCAGTACTTC.

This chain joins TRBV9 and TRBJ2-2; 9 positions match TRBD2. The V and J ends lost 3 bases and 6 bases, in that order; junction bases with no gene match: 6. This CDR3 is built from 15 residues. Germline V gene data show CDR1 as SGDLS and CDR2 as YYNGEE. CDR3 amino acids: CASSALAGAAGELFF. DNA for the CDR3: TGTGCCAGCAGCGCATTAGCGGGGGCGGCCGGGGAGCTGTTTTTT.

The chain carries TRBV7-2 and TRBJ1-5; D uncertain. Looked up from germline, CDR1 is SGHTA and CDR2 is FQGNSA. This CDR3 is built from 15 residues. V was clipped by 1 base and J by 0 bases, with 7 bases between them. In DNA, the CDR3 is TGTGCCAGCAGCTTAGATGCGTATAGCAATCAGCCCCAGCATTTT. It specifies CASSLDAYSNQPQHF. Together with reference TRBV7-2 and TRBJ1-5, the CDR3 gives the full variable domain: GAGVSQSPSNKVTEKGKDVELRCDPISGHTALYWYRQSLGQGLEFLIYFQGNSAPDKSGLPSDRFSAERTGGSVSTLTIQRTQQEDSAVYLCASSLDAYSNQPQHFGDGTRLSIL.

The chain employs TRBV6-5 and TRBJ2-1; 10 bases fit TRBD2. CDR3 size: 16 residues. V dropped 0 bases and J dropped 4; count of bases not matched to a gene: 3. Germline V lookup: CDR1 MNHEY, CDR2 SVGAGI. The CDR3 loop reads CASSYSGLASYNEQFF. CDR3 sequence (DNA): TGTGCCAGCAGTTACTCGGGACTAGCGTCATACAATGAGCAGTTCTTC.